What follows describes a single T cell receptor beta chain. No antigen is known for it. This entry is derived from a study of T cells expressing NK-cell markers. About the study: Just one sequenced donor of eight was HCMV-seronegative, while seven were seropositive.

Germline CDR1 and CDR2: SGHRS and YFSETQ. The CDR3 sequence is 14 residues long. General study findings and limits: The CD3+CD56-NKG2C+ fraction was also led by these clonotypes in a handful of donors. Unclear, still, was the HCMV specificity of the expanded NKG2C+ T cell clones.

Making the TCR beta cDNA relied on 5'RACE template switching with UMIs. Each CDR3 protein gets one entry in TCRdb, which reprocessed the 5' RACE reads and gives no DNA. Listed are some 140,000 distinct CDR3 sequences; 30% to 45% falls within the top ten. This TCR came from a woman aged 50 to 60 in good health. Sequenced sample: blood T cells: a sorted CD56 or NKG2C T cell subset, CD4+ or CD8+ T cells, or bulk PBMC T cells (not recorded which). The chain recombines TRBV5-1 with TRBJ2-3. CDR3 protein: CASSLVSSTDTQYF.